These T cell receptor beta chains were read from a single sample in a study of T-cell reconstitution after alpha-beta-depleted transplantation in children. Each CDR3 protein is one row after TCRdb ran MiXCR on the PCR reads. This table has roughly 100,000 distinct CDR3 sequences, 4.5% to 7.5% appearing once. Here the sequenced sample was PBMCs, mostly from graft donor cells, taken 60 days after TCRalphabeta/CD19-depleted stem cell transplant. Every receptor here comes from a female patient between 2 and 15 years old who had a stem cell transplant for Fanconi anemia, so the T cells may come from the graft donor. The CDR3 runs from the conserved cysteine through the conserved F or W. D genes are given only for firm matches. The listing skips clone size in some rows; elsewhere it reads once, few, many or a size class.

DNA: TGCAGTGCTAGAGGGGACAGGCGTTTTCAAGAGACCCAGTACTTC
CDR3: CSARGDRRFQETQYF
size: -
V: TRBV20-1
D: TRBD1
J: TRBJ2-5

DNA: TGCAGTGCTAGTCGTCTAGCGGGAGCCAAAAACATTCAGTACTTC
CDR3: CSASRLAGAKNIQYF
size: -
V: TRBV20-1
D: TRBD2
J: TRBJ2-4

DNA: TGTGCCAGCAGCTTAGGGGGGCGGGGGCAGTACTTC
CDR3: CASSLGGRGQYF
size: -
V: TRBV5-6
D: -
J: TRBJ2-7

DNA: TGTGCCAGCAGTTTCCAGACTTTGACCGGGGAGCTGTTTTTT
CDR3: CASSFQTLTGELFF
size: -
V: TRBV28
D: -
J: TRBJ2-2

DNA: TGTGCCAGCAGCTCACCGAGGACAGGGGGCTTTGGGGAGACCCAGTACTTC
CDR3: CASSSPRTGGFGETQYF
size: few
V: TRBV5-6
D: TRBD1
J: TRBJ2-5

DNA: TGTGCCAGCTCACCGCGACGGACCGGGGAGCTGTTTTTT
CDR3: CASSPRRTGELFF
size: many
V: TRBV18
D: -
J: TRBJ2-2

DNA: TGTGCCAGCAGTTATAGGGATTACTATGGCTACACCTTC
CDR3: CASSYRDYYGYTF
size: few
V: TRBV6-6
D: -
J: TRBJ1-2

DNA: TGCAGTGCTGCGACTCTCGACTACACAGATACGCAGTATTTT
CDR3: CSAATLDYTDTQYF
size: many
V: TRBV20-1
D: -
J: TRBJ2-3

DNA: TGCGCCAGCAGCCAGTGGGAAGCCATAGCGGTCACTCGCCAAGAGACCCAGTACTTC
CDR3: CASSQWEAIAVTRQETQYF
size: many
V: TRBV4-1
D: -
J: TRBJ2-5

DNA: TGTGCTACACAGGGGGCGAACACCGGGGAGCTGTTTTTT
CDR3: CATQGANTGELFF
size: medium-sized
V: TRBV28
D: TRBD1
J: TRBJ2-2

DNA: TGTGCCAGCAGTTTAGTATTAGAACCAACGCAGTATTTT
CDR3: CASSLVLEPTQYF
size: many
V: TRBV12-3/TRBV12-4
D: -
J: TRBJ2-3

DNA: TGCAGTCCCTATTCTTTTGCCGACTATGGCTACACCTTC
CDR3: CSPYSFADYGYTF
size: -
V: TRBV20-1
D: -
J: TRBJ1-2

DNA: TGCGCCAGCAGCCAAACTAGCGGGAGGGCCCACGAGCAGTACTTC
CDR3: CASSQTSGRAHEQYF
size: many
V: TRBV4-1
D: TRBD2
J: TRBJ2-7

DNA: TGCAGTGCCCCGGGACTAGCAGGGGAGACCCAGTACTTC
CDR3: CSAPGLAGETQYF
size: few
V: TRBV20-1
D: TRBD2
J: TRBJ2-5

DNA: TGTGCCAGCAGTACCAGACAGGGAGGCGGCTACGAGCAGTACTTC
CDR3: CASSTRQGGGYEQYF
size: many
V: TRBV27
D: -
J: TRBJ2-7

DNA: TGTGCCAGCAGCTTGGTTATCGACTACGAGCAGTACTTC
CDR3: CASSLVIDYEQYF
size: -
V: TRBV5-6
D: -
J: TRBJ2-7

DNA: TGTGCCAGCAGCCTGGGCCCAGGGCCCCAGCATTTT
CDR3: CASSLGPGPQHF
size: few
V: TRBV3-1
D: -
J: TRBJ1-5

DNA: TGTGCCAGCAGCACGACTAGCGGGTTTGAGCAGTTCTTC
CDR3: CASSTTSGFEQFF
size: many
V: TRBV7-2
D: TRBD2
J: TRBJ2-1

DNA: TGTGCCAGCAGTGGAACAGGGATTACTACCTCCTACGAGCAGTACTTC
CDR3: CASSGTGITTSYEQYF
size: many
V: TRBV2
D: -
J: TRBJ2-7

DNA: TGCAGTGTAGCGGGAGTGGGATCTAGCACAGATACGCAGTATTTT
CDR3: CSVAGVGSSTDTQYF
size: many
V: TRBV20-1
D: TRBD2
J: TRBJ2-3

DNA: TGTGCCAGCTCACTACAGGGGGTCTCCTACGAGCAGTACTTC
CDR3: CASSLQGVSYEQYF
size: -
V: TRBV18
D: TRBD1
J: TRBJ2-7

DNA: TGCGCCAGCAGCGCCGGGACTAGCGGTTACAATGAGCAGTTCTTC
CDR3: CASSAGTSGYNEQFF
size: many
V: TRBV5-1
D: TRBD2
J: TRBJ2-1

DNA: TGTGCCAGCAGTCAGGACAGGGAAGCCATTCAGTACTTC
CDR3: CASSQDREAIQYF
size: many
V: TRBV12-3/TRBV12-4
D: TRBD1
J: TRBJ2-4

DNA: TGTGCCAGCAGCAAAGGGGACATTCAGTACTTC
CDR3: CASSKGDIQYF
size: many
V: TRBV21-1
D: -
J: TRBJ2-4

DNA: TGTGCCAGCTCACCACTTGGGGTAACCAATTCACCCCTCCACTTT
CDR3: CASSPLGVTNSPLHF
size: many
V: TRBV18
D: -
J: TRBJ1-6

DNA: TGTGCCAGCAGTAATCGGGCCCCAAGGACTGAAGCTTTCTTT
CDR3: CASSNRAPRTEAFF
size: -
V: TRBV6-2/TRBV6-3
D: -
J: TRBJ1-1

DNA: TGCGCCAGCAGCCCAGGGACTAGCGGGGGGAATGAGCAGTTCTTC
CDR3: CASSPGTSGGNEQFF
size: few
V: TRBV5-1
D: TRBD2
J: TRBJ2-1

DNA: TGTGCCAGCAGCTTAGTTGCTAGCCCCGGGGAGCTGTTTTTT
CDR3: CASSLVASPGELFF
size: -
V: TRBV11-1
D: -
J: TRBJ2-2

DNA: TGTGCCATCAGTTCACCGGTAGCCAAAAACATTCAGTACTTC
CDR3: CAISSPVAKNIQYF
size: many
V: TRBV10-3
D: -
J: TRBJ2-4

DNA: TGTGCCAGCAGCCGGGACAGGGTCGCCAATGAGCAGTTCTTC
CDR3: CASSRDRVANEQFF
size: many
V: TRBV7-2
D: TRBD1
J: TRBJ2-1

DNA: TGTACCTTCAGCCTTCACGCACTAGCGGGAGGCCAAGTGAACATTCAGTACTTC
CDR3: CTFSLHALAGGQVNIQYF
size: -
V: TRBV3-1
D: TRBD2
J: TRBJ2-4

DNA: TGCGCCAGCAGCTTGGACCCGGGCCAAGAGACCCAGTACTTC
CDR3: CASSLDPGQETQYF
size: many
V: TRBV5-1
D: -
J: TRBJ2-5

DNA: TGCAGTGCTAGAGATGGGGGACTAGCGAACACCGGGGAGCTGTTTTTT
CDR3: CSARDGGLANTGELFF
size: many
V: TRBV20-1
D: TRBD2
J: TRBJ2-2

DNA: TGTGCCAGCACCCTGGGACTAGCGGGAGTAAGTTTAGAAGATACGCAGTATTTT
CDR3: CASTLGLAGVSLEDTQYF
size: few
V: TRBV5-6
D: TRBD2
J: TRBJ2-3

DNA: TGTGCCAGCAGCCTCTACCGTTGGACAGGACGATACGAGCAGTACTTC
CDR3: CASSLYRWTGRYEQYF
size: many
V: TRBV4-2
D: TRBD1
J: TRBJ2-7

DNA: TGTGCCAGCACCTCGGGGATTTCCTACGAGCAGTACTTC
CDR3: CASTSGISYEQYF
size: many
V: TRBV6-2/TRBV6-3
D: -
J: TRBJ2-7

DNA: TGTGCCAGCACGACTAGCGGAGGAGATACGCAGTATTTT
CDR3: CASTTSGGDTQYF
size: medium-sized
V: TRBV6-5
D: TRBD2
J: TRBJ2-3

DNA: TGTGCCAGCAGCCAAGAAGGACACAGAAGTGACTGGACCATTAGCACAGATACGCAGTATTTT
CDR3: CASSQEGHRSDWTISTDTQYF
size: -
V: TRBV4-2
D: -
J: TRBJ2-3

DNA: TGTGCCAGCAGTATACCCGGGACAGCCTACGAGCAGTACTTC
CDR3: CASSIPGTAYEQYF
size: many
V: TRBV28
D: TRBD1
J: TRBJ2-7

DNA: TGTGCCAGCAGCTTGCAGCGGGTCTCCTACGAGCAGTACTTC
CDR3: CASSLQRVSYEQYF
size: -
V: TRBV5-6
D: -
J: TRBJ2-7

DNA: TGCGCCAGCAGTCAAAAAAGGGGGCAGATCACAGATACGCAGTATTTT
CDR3: CASSQKRGQITDTQYF
size: few
V: TRBV23-1
D: TRBD1
J: TRBJ2-3

DNA: TGTGCCAGCAGTCACACCTACGAGCAGTACTTC
CDR3: CASSHTYEQYF
size: many
V: TRBV7-2
D: -
J: TRBJ2-7

DNA: TGTGCCAGCAGCCGGGACAGGGGGATGAAGACCCAGTACTTC
CDR3: CASSRDRGMKTQYF
size: -
V: TRBV14
D: TRBD1
J: TRBJ2-5

DNA: TGTGCCAGCACCGACCCCGCGGGGCGATTCACAGATACGCAGTATTTT
CDR3: CASTDPAGRFTDTQYF
size: -
V: TRBV12-3/TRBV12-4
D: -
J: TRBJ2-3

DNA: TGTGCCAGCAGCCAAGCTCATCTAGCGGGAAGGAATGAGCAGTTCTTC
CDR3: CASSQAHLAGRNEQFF
size: -
V: TRBV4-2
D: TRBD2
J: TRBJ2-1

DNA: TGCAGCGGGGGCGTTTGGGACAATGAGCAGTTCTTC
CDR3: CSGGVWDNEQFF
size: many
V: TRBV29-1
D: -
J: TRBJ2-1

DNA: TGTGCCAGCAGTTACGAGGGAAGCTCCTACAATGAGCAGTTCTTC
CDR3: CASSYEGSSYNEQFF
size: -
V: TRBV6-5
D: -
J: TRBJ2-1

DNA: TGTGCCAGCAGTGATTTTATTAGTGAGACCCAGTACTTC
CDR3: CASSDFISETQYF
size: few
V: TRBV6-1
D: -
J: TRBJ2-5

DNA: TGTGCCAGCAGGGACATTTACGAGCAGTACTTC
CDR3: CASRDIYEQYF
size: many
V: TRBV2
D: -
J: TRBJ2-7

DNA: TGCAGCGTTGTAAACCTTAGGGGGTTAGGCGGCTACACCTTC
CDR3: CSVVNLRGLGGYTF
size: many
V: TRBV29-1
D: -
J: TRBJ1-2

DNA: TGTGCCAGCAGCCAAGTAGATGGTTCTCTAGCCAAAAACATTCAGTACTTC
CDR3: CASSQVDGSLAKNIQYF
size: many
V: TRBV4-2
D: -
J: TRBJ2-4

DNA: TGCGCCAGCAGCTTCGTGGGGGTAATCGGAGAAAAACTGTTTTTT
CDR3: CASSFVGVIGEKLFF
size: few
V: TRBV5-1
D: -
J: TRBJ1-4

DNA: TGTGCCAGCAGCTTAGAGCGGGTTCCCTACGAGCAGTACTTC
CDR3: CASSLERVPYEQYF
size: few
V: TRBV7-2
D: -
J: TRBJ2-7

DNA: TGCAGTGCTAGGCCAGGAGTTGTCAAGGAGACCCAGTACTTC
CDR3: CSARPGVVKETQYF
size: medium-sized
V: TRBV20-1
D: -
J: TRBJ2-5